This is a list of T cell receptor beta chains from one sample in a study of blood T cell repertoires in COVID-19. Repertoires were generated with immunoSEQ multiplex PCR, while TCRdb's copy carries only in-frame clones and drops some. The sample lists approximately 89,000 clones; 75% to 85% were seen once. The sequencing input was peripheral blood. The receptor set was obtained from a woman older than 75 with acute or convalescent COVID-19. Each CDR3 is given without its conserved first and last residue. A D gene is named only where the DNA matches it firmly.

V	D	J	CDR3
TRBV5-4	NA	TRBJ2-1	ASSKGDLYNEQF
TRBV4-1	NA	TRBJ1-5	ASSQANPDRLNQPQH
TRBV24-1	TRBD2	TRBJ2-3	ATSDSKTSGGNTQY
TRBV5-1	TRBD1	TRBJ1-2	ASSGTGNYGYT
TRBV6-1	NA	TRBJ2-3	ASSVGGAGLTDTQY
TRBV5-1	TRBD1	TRBJ1-2	ASSPGAGGGYGYT
TRBV25-1	TRBD2	TRBJ2-3	ASTNLAGASDTQY
TRBV2	TRBD1	TRBJ1-1	ASSEGTGSRAF
TRBV5-1	TRBD1	TRBJ2-7	ASSLGSLQGAYEQY
TRBV19	TRBD1	TRBJ2-7	ASSRDSSFYEQY
TRBV6-5	TRBD1	TRBJ1-5	ASSLQGGNQPQH
TRBV30	TRBD2	TRBJ2-4	AWAQERELSKNIQY
TRBV27	TRBD1	TRBJ1-2	ASSLTGLGYGYT
TRBV2	NA	TRBJ1-1	ASSVMAGMSF
TRBV19	NA	TRBJ1-1	ASSTRTQGSRRDTEAF
TRBV29-1	NA	TRBJ2-5	SGDFHLGTQY
TRBV5-6	TRBD2	TRBJ2-1	ASSLTGGPNEQF
TRBV24-1	TRBD1	TRBJ2-1	ATSDTGTGGALEQF
TRBV7-6	TRBD2	TRBJ2-2	ASSLTPSGTSVQTGELF
TRBV11-2	NA	TRBJ2-1	ASSFGEYNEQF
TRBV14	NA	TRBJ1-4	ASSSRGTNEKLF
TRBV24-1	NA	TRBJ2-2	ATSLSTGELF
TRBV3-1/TRBV3-2	TRBD2	TRBJ2-5	ASSQAARLAQETQY
TRBV5-5	TRBD2	TRBJ2-3	ASSSSGRFTDTQY
TRBV7-8	NA	TRBJ2-6	ASSPFRTASSGANVLT
TRBV7-2	TRBD2	TRBJ2-1	ASSWGLAGRAEQF
TRBV27	NA	TRBJ1-2	ASSPLRGDLDYGYT
TRBV3-1/TRBV3-2	TRBD1	TRBJ1-1	ASSRDRGSHLAF
TRBV7-6	NA	TRBJ2-7	ASSPRGAFSYEQY
TRBV30	TRBD1	TRBJ1-5	AWSPGQGGQPQH
TRBV5-1	NA	TRBJ2-7	ASTLRGSSYEQY
TRBV15	NA	TRBJ1-1	ATSRGGRENTEAF
TRBV24-1	TRBD2	TRBJ2-3	ATSDSQNSGGATDTQY
TRBV9	NA	TRBJ2-7	ASSVATAYSYEQY
TRBV24-1	TRBD2	TRBJ2-5	ATSPGAGGAEETQY
TRBV2	TRBD1	TRBJ2-7	ASRGTGGYEQY
TRBV19	NA	TRBJ2-7	ASSMARGYEQY
TRBV30	TRBD2	TRBJ2-5	AWSVGTSDQGGPQY
TRBV6-5	NA	TRBJ1-2	ASLGTNYGYT
TRBV9	TRBD1	TRBJ2-1	ASSSGGGAGARYNEQF
TRBV19	NA	TRBJ1-2	ASRFKTGKALNDYGYT
TRBV23-1	NA	TRBJ1-5	ASSQAQSFSQPQH
TRBV11-2	NA	TRBJ2-1	ASRPLSGLDNEQF
TRBV10-3	NA	TRBJ2-7	ATAGGSYEQY